This T cell receptor beta chain was captured in a study of blood T cell repertoires in COVID-19. Overall study: In each case, the material was cDNA or gDNA derived from T cells, B-cell-depleted T cells, or PBMCs.

This table comes from immunoSEQ multiplex PCR, and its TCRdb copy is limited to in-frame clones, with some not included. The sample has approximately 380,000 clones, 85% seen once; the top ten hold 3.6%. V lost 7 bases to trimming and J lost 5 bases, with 10 bases between them. Per the germline V gene, CDR1 is SGHRS and CDR2 is YFSETQ. The CDR3 length is 11 residues. Input material: peripheral blood. This sequence joins TRBV5-1 and TRBJ2-7; tentatively, D is TRBD1 (5 bases). The clonotype was recovered from a woman between 18 and 29 years old with acute or convalescent COVID-19. The CDR3 bases are TGCGCCAGCTCGGACACCCACGAGCAGTACTTC. Residues: CASSDTHEQYF.